Below are 8 T cell receptor beta chains sequenced from a single sample in a study of T cell changes during pregnancy in multiple sclerosis. Generated by immunoSEQ multiplex PCR, the TCRdb table keeps only in-frame clones and is missing some. Found here are about 80,000 clones, just over 90% of them singletons; the top ten hold approximately 1.5%. The sample was peripheral blood, taken before pregnancy. The receptor set was obtained from a female donor with multiple sclerosis, enrolled in a pregnancy study.

The V gene is TRBV12-5, the J gene TRBJ2-7; D call uncertain. This CDR3 spans 12 amino acids. Germline V gene data show CDR1 as LGHNT and CDR2 as FRNRAP. The V and J ends lost 0 bases and 5 bases respectively, with 5 bases between them. The CDR3 DNA reads TGTGCTAGTGGTTTGGTAGCGAACGAGCAGTACTTC. Translated: CASGLVANEQYF. The full variable domain, with the rest looked up from reference TRBV12-5 and TRBJ2-7, is DARVTQTPRHKVTEMGQEVTMRCQPILGHNTVFWYRQTMMQGLELLAYFRNRAPLDDSGMPKDRFSAEMPDATLATLKIQPSEPRDSAVYFCASGLVANEQYFGPGTRLTVT.

In this sample, this clone turned up once. J is TRBJ2-7 and V is TRBV6-1, with D possibly matching TRBD2 (6 bases). The ends were cut back, 0 bases at V and 2 bases at J, with 14 bases in the middle. This CDR3 has 16 amino acids. The germline gives CDR1 MNHNS, CDR2 SASEGT. CDR3 DNA: TGTGCCAGCAGTGAAGCCGGAGGGCTCCTAACCTACGAGCAGTACTTC. Encoded protein: CASSEAGGLLTYEQYF.

This chain connects TRBV13 to TRBJ2-7; the D gene is possibly TRBD1 (5 bases). Germline assignment: CDR1 PRHDT and CDR2 FYEKMQ (reference sequence). V shed 3 bases and J shed 7 bases, with 7 bases lying between them. The CDR3 spans 11 residues. In nucleotides, the CDR3 is TGTGCCAGCAGCTTCGGACAAGAGCAGTACTTC. It translates to CASSFGQEQYF.

The chain employs TRBV4-2 and TRBJ2-2, with D perhaps TRBD1 (5 bases). Deletions cut 0 bases from V and 5 bases from J, with 16 bases between. This CDR3 has 17 amino acids. Per the germline V gene, CDR1 is LGHNA and CDR2 is YNFKEQ. The chain's CDR3 is CASSQERRRAGTGELFF. CDR3 bases: TGTGCCAGCAGCCAAGAGCGGAGACGGGCAGGGACCGGGGAGCTGTTTTTT.

This clone has just one count. The gene calls are TRBV5-1 and TRBJ1-6; tentative D call: TRBD1 (6 bases). Germline assignment: CDR1 SGHRS and CDR2 YFSETQ. CDR3 length: 17 amino acids. V was shortened by 1 base and J by 4 bases, with 15 bases between the two germline ends. The CDR3 protein is CASSLRPGENYNSPLHF. The CDR3 DNA sequence: TGCGCCAGCAGCTTGAGGCCAGGGGAAAATTATAATTCACCCCTCCACTTT.

The V and J genes are TRBV18 and TRBJ1-6; 10 positions match TRBD1. Germline assignment: CDR1 KGHSH and CDR2 LQKENI. V was clipped by 6 bases and J by 11 bases; unmatched bases: 10. CDR3 size: 15 residues. The CDR3 loop is CASSAPGTGATPLHF. Written as DNA, the CDR3 is TGTGCCAGCTCGGCCCCTGGGACAGGGGCGACACCCCTCCACTTT.

Comment on this clone: At one of its ends the junction is not consistent with the germline gene, which may arise from a read error. The rearrangement joins TRBV9 to TRBJ2-7; possible D gene TRBD1, 6 bases. There are 11 residues in the CDR3. Germline CDR1 is SGDLS and CDR2 is YYNGEE. The CDR3 region is CASSVEGDKDF. The CDR3 DNA reads as TGTGCCAGCAGCGTAGAGGGGGACAAGGACTTC.

V and J are TRBV6-6 and TRBJ2-2, with 9 bases identical to TRBD2. This CDR3 comprises 16 residues. The V segment lost 0 bases and the J segment 4 bases; nucleotides outside the gene matches: 3. CDR1 is MNHNY, CDR2 SVGAGI, per germline (reference sequence). This CDR3 is CASSYSPSGVTGELFF. The CDR3 nucleotides read TGTGCCAGCAGTTACTCGCCTAGCGGGGTCACCGGGGAGCTGTTTTTT.